These T cell receptor beta chains were read from a single sample in a study of T cells in Graves' hyperthyroidism and ophthalmopathy. TCRdb processed the multiplex PCR reads anew with MiXCR; each CDR3 protein has one entry. Of hundreds of thousands of distinct CDR3 sequences in the sample, approximately 13% were seen once. Material for sequencing was blood. The receptors were gathered from a woman under 30 with Graves' hyperthyroidism. The CDR3 runs from the conserved cysteine through the conserved F or W. A D gene is named only where the DNA matches it firmly. Clone size is given for some rows only: seen once, a few or many times, or a class if the clone is expanded.

V	size	J	D	CDR3	DNA
TRBV7-9	NA	TRBJ1-4	NA	CASSPEGHREKLFF	TGTGCCAGCAGCCCCGAGGGACATAGGGAAAAACTGTTTTTT
TRBV11-2	NA	TRBJ2-7	TRBD2	CASSWGGGVSYEQYF	TGTGCCAGCAGCTGGGGGGGGGGTGTATCCTACGAGCAGTACTTC
TRBV28	many	TRBJ2-3	NA	CASRGDATDTQYF	TGTGCCAGCAGGGGGGACGCCACAGATACGCAGTATTTT
TRBV28	many	TRBJ2-3	NA	CASSLPYRTDTQYF	TGTGCCAGCAGCCTTCCCTACCGCACAGATACGCAGTATTTT
TRBV7-9	many	TRBJ2-3	TRBD2	CASSSVRDGRVADTQYF	TGTGCCAGCAGCTCCGTGAGGGACGGGAGGGTTGCAGATACGCAGTATTTT
TRBV27	few	TRBJ1-5	TRBD1	CASSLTGVGNQPQRF	TGTGCCAGCAGTTTAACAGGGGTGGGGAATCAGCCCCAGCGTTTT
TRBV4-1	NA	TRBJ2-1	NA	CASSQGVGEGRIHEQFF	TGCGCCAGCAGCCAAGGGGTGGGCGAGGGCCGGATCCATGAGCAGTTCTTC
TRBV6-1	many	TRBJ1-4	NA	CASSVSLLGEKLFF	TGTGCCAGCAGTGTGTCCCTTTTGGGAGAAAAACTGTTTTTT
TRBV11-2	many	TRBJ2-7	TRBD2	CASSPIVGLAGNEQYF	TGTGCCAGCAGCCCAATCGTAGGACTAGCGGGGAACGAGCAGTACTTC
TRBV7-9	many	TRBJ2-4	NA	CASSFGQSLAKNIQYF	TGTGCCAGCAGCTTCGGACAGAGTCTAGCCAAAAACATTCAGTACTTC
TRBV29-1	NA	TRBJ2-7	TRBD1	CSVADMTGAGEQYF	TGCAGCGTTGCTGACATGACAGGGGCGGGGGAGCAGTACTTC